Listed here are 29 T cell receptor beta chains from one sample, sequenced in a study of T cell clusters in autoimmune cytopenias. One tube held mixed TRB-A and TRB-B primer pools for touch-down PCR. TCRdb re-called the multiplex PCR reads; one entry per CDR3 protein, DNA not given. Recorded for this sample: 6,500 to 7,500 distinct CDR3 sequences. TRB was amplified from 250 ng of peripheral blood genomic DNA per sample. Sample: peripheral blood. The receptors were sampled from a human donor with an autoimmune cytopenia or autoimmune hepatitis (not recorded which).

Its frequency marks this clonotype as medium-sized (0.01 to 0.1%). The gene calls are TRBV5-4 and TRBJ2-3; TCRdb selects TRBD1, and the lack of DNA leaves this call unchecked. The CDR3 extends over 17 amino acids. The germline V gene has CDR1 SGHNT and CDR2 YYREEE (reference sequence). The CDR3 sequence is CASRTNRDTHSKDTQYF.

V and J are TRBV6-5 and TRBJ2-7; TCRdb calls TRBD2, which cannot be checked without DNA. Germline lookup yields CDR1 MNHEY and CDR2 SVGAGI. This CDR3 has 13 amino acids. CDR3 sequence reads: CAVSTGPWGEQYF.

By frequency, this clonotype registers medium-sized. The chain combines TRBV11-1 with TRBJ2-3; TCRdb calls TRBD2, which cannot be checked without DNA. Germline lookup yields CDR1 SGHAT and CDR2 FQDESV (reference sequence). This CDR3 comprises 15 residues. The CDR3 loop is CASSSLVSLRDTQYF.

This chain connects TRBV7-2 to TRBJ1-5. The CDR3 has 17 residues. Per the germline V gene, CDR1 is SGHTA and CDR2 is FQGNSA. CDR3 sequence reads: CASSANRNWGGNQPQHF. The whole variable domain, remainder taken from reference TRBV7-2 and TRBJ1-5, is GAGVSQSPSNKVTEKGKDVELRCDPISGHTALYWYRQSLGQGLEFLIYFQGNSAPDKSGLPSDRFSAERTGGSVSTLTIQRTQQEDSAVYLCASSANRNWGGNQPQHFGDGTRLSIL.

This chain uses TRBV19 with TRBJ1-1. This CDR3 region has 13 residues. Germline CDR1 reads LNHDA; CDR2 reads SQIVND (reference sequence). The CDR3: CASSNEGSTEAFF.

CDR3 loop: CASSARNIQYF. The rearrangement links TRBV7-2 to TRBJ2-4. Germline loops: CDR1 SGHTA, CDR2 FQGNSA. The CDR3 loop spans 11 amino acids. The variable domain in full, completed from reference TRBV7-2 and TRBJ2-4, reads GAGVSQSPSNKVTEKGKDVELRCDPISGHTALYWYRQSLGQGLEFLIYFQGNSAPDKSGLPSDRFSAERTGGSVSTLTIQRTQQEDSAVYLCASSARNIQYFGAGTRLSVL.

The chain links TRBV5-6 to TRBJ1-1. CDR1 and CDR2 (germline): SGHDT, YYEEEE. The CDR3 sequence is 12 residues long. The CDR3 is CASSLDREEAFF.

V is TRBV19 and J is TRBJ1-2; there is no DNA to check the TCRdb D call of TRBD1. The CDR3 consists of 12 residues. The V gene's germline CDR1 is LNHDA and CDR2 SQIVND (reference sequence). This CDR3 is CASSIQGSSYTF.

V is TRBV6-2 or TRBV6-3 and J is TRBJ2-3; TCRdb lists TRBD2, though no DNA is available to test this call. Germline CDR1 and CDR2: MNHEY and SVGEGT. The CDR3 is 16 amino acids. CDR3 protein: CASSYPRGGGTDTQYF.

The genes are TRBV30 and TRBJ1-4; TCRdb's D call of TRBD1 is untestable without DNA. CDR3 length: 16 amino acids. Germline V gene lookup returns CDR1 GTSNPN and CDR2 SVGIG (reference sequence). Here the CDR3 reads CAWRGGSRATNEKLFF.

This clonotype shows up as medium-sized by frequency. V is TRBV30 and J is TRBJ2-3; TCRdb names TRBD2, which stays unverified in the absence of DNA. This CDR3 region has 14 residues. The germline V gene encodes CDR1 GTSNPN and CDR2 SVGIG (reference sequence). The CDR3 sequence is CAWSAQRSTDTQYF.

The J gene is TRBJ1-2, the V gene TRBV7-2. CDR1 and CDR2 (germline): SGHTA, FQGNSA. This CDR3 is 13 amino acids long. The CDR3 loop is CASSLVSLYGYTF.

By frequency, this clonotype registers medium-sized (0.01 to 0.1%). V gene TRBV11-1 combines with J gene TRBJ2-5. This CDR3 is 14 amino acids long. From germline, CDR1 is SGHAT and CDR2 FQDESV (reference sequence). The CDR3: CASSLAGYQETQYF.

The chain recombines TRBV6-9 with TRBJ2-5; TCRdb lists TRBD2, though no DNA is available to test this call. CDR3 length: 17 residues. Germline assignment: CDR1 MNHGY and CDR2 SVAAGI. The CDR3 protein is CASSYSIQRGDQETQYF.

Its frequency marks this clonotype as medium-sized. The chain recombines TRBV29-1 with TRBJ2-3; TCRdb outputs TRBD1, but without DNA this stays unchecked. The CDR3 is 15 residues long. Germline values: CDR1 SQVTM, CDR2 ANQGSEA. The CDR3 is CSVARQGLGTDTQYF.

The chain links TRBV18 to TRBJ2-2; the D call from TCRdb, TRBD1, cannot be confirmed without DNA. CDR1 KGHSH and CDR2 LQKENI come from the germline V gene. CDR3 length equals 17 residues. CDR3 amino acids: CASSQSATGGFTGELFF.

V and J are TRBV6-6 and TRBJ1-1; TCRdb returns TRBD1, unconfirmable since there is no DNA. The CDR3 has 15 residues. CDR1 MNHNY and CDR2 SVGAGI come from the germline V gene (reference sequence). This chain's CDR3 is CASSRAAGANTEAFF.

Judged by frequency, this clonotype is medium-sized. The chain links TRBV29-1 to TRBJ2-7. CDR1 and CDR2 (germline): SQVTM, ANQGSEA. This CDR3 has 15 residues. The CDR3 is CSVEEVRREFYEQYF.

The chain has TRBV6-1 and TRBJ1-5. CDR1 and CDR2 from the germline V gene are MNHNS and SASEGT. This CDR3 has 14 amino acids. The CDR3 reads CASSESVDNQPQHF.

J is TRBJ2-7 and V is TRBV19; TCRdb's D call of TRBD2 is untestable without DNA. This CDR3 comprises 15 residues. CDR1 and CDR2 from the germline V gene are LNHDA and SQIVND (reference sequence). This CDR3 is CASSATLAASYEQYF.

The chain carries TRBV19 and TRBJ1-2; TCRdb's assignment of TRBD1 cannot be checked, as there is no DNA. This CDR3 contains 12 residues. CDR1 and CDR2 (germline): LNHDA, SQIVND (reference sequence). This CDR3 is CASSIPAYGYTF. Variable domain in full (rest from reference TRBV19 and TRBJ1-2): DGGITQSPKYLFRKEGQNVTLSCEQNLNHDAMYWYRQDPGQGLRLIYYSQIVNDFQKGDIAEGYSVSREKKESFPLTVTSAQKNPTAFYLCASSIPAYGYTFGSGTRLTVV.

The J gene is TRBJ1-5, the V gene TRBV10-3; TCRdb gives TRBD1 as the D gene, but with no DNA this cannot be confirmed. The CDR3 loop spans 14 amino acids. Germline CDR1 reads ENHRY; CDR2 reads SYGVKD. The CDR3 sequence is CAISETDRDQPQHF.

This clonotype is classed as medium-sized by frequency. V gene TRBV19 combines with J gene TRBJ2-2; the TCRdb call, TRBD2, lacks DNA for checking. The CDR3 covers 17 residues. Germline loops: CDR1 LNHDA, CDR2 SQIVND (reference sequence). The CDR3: CASSIIRLAGNTGELFF. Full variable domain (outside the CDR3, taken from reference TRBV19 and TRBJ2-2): DGGITQSPKYLFRKEGQNVTLSCEQNLNHDAMYWYRQDPGQGLRLIYYSQIVNDFQKGDIAEGYSVSREKKESFPLTVTSAQKNPTAFYLCASSIIRLAGNTGELFFGEGSRLTVL.

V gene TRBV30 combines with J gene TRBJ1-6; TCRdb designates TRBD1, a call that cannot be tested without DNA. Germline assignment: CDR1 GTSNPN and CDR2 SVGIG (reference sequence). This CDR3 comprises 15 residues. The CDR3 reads CAWRGPDRDNSPLHF.

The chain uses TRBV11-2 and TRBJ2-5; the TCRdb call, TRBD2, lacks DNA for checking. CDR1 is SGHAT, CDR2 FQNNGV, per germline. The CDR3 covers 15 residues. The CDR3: CASSFRRGRQETQYF.

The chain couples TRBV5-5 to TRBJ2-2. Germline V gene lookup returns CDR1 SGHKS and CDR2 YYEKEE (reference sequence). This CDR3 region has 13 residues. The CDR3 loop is CASSFLIRRELFF. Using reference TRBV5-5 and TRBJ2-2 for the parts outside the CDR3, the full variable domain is DAGVTQSPTHLIKTRGQQVTLRCSPISGHKSVSWYQQVLGQGPQFIFQYYEKEERGRGNFPDRFSARQFPNYSSELNVNALLLGDSALYLCASSFLIRRELFFGEGSRLTVL.

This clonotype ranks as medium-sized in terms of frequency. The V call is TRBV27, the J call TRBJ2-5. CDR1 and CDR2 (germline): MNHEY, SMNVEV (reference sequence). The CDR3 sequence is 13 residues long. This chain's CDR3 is CASSSDPRETQYF.

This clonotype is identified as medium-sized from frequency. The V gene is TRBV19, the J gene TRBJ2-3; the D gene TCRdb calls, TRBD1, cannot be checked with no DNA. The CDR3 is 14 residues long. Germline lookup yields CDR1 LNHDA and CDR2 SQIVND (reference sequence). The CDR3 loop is CATRQGSHPDTQYF.

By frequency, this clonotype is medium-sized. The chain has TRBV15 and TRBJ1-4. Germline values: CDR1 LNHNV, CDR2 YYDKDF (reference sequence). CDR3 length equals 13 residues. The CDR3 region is CATSRDRHEELFF. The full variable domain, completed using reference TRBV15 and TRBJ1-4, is DAMVIQNPRYQVTQFGKPVTLSCSQTLNHNVMYWYQQKSSQAPKLLFHYYDKDFNNEADTPDNFQSRRPNTSFCFLDIRSPGLGDTAMYLCATSRDRHEELFFGSGTQLSVL.